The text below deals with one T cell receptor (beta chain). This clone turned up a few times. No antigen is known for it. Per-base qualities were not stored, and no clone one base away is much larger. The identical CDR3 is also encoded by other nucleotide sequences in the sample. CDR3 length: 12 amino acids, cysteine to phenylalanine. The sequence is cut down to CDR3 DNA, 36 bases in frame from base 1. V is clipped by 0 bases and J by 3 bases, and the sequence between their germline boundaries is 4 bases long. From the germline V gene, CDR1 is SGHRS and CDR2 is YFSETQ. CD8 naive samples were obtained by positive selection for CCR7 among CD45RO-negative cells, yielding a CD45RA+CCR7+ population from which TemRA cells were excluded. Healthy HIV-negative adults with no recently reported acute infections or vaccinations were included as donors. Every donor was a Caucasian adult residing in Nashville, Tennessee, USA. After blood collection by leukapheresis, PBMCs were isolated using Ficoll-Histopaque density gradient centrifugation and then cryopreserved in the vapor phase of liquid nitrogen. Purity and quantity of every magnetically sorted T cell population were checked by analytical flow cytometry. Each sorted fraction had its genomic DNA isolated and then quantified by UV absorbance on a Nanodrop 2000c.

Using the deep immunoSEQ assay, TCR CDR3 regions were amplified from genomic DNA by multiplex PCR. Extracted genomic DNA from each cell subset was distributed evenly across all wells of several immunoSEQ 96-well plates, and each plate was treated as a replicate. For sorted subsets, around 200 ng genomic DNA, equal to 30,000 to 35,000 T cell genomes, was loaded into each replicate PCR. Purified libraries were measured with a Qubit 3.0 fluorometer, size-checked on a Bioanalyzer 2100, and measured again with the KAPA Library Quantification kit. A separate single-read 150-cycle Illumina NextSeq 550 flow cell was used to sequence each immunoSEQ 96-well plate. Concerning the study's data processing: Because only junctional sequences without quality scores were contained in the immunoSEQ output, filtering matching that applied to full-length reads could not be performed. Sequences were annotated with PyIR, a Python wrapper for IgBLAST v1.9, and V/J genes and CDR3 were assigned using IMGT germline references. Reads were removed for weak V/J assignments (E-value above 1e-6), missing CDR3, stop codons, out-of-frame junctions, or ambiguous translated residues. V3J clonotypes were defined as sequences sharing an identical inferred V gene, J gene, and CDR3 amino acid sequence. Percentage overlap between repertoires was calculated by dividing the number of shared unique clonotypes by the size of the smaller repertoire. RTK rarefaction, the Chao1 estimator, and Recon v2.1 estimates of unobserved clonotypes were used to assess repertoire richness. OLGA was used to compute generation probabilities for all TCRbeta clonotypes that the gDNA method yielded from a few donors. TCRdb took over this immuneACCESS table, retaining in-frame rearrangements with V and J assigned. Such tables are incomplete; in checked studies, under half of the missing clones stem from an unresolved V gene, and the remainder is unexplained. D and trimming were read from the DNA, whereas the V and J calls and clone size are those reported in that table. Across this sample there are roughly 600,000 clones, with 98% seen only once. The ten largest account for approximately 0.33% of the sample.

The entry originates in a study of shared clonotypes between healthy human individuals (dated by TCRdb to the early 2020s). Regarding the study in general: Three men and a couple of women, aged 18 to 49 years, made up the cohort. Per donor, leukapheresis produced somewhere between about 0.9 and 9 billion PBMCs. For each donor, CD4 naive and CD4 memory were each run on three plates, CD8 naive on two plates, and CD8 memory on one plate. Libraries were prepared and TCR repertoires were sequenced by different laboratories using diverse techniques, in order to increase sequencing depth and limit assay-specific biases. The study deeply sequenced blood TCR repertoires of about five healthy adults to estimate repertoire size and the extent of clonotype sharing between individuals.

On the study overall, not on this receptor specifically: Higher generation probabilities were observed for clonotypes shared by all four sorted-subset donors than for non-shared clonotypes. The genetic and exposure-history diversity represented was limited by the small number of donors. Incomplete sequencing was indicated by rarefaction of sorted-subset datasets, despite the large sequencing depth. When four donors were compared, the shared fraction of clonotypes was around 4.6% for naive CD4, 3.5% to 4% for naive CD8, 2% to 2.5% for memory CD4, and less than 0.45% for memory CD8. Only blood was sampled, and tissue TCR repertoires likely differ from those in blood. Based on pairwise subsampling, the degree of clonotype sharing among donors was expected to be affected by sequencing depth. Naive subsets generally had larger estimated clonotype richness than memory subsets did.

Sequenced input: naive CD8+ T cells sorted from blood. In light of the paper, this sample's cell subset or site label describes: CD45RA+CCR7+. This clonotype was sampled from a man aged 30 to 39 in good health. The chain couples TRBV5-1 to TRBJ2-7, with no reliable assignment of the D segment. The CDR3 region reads CASSLVGYEQYF. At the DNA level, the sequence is TGCGCCAGCAGCTTGGTCGGCTACGAGCAGTACTTC.